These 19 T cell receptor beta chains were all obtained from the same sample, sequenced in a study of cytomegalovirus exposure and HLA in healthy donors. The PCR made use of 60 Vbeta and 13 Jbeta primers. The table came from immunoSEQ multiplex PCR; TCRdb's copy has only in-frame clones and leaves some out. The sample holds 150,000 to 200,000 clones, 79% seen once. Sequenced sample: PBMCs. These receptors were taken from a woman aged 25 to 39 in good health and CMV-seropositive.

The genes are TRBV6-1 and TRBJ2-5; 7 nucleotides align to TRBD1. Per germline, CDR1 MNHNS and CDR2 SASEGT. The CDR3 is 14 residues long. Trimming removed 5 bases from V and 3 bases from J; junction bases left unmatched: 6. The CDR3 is CASSRGLGEETQYF. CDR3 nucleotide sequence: TGTGCCAGCAGTAGGGGGCTGGGAGAAGAGACCCAGTACTTC.

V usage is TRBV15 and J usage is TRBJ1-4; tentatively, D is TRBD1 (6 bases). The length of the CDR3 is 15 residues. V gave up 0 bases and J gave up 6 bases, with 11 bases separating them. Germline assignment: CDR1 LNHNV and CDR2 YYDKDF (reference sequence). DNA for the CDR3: TGTGCCACCAGCAGAGATCGTAAGGGGGATGAAAAACTGTTTTTT. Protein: CATSRDRKGDEKLFF. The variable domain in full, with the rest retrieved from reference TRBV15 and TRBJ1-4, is DAMVIQNPRYQVTQFGKPVTLSCSQTLNHNVMYWYQQKSSQAPKLLFHYYDKDFNNEADTPDNFQSRRPNTSFCFLDIRSPGLGDTAMYLCATSRDRKGDEKLFFGSGTQLSVL.

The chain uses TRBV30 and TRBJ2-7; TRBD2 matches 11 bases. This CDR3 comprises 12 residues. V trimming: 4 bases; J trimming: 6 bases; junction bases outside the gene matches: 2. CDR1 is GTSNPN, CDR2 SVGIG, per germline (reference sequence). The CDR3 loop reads CAWTSGRSEQYF. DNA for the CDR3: TGTGCCTGGACTAGCGGGAGGTCCGAGCAGTACTTC.

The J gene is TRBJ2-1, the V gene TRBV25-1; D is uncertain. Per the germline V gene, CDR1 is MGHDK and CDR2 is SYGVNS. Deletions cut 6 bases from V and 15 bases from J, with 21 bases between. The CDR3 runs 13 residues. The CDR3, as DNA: TGTGCCAGCAGCCCCCCCGGAGTGAATGGTCTGTTCTTC. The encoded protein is CASSPPGVNGLFF. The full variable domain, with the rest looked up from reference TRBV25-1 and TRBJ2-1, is EADIYQTPRYLVIGTGKKITLECSQTMGHDKMYWYQQDPGMELHLIHYSYGVNSTEKGDLSSESTVSRIRTEHFPLTLESARPSHTSQYLCASSPPGVNGLFFGPGTRLTVL.

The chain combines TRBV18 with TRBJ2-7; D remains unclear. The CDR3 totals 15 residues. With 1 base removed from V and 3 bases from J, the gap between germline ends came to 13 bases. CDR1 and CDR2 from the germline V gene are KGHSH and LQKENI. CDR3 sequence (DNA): TGTGCCAGCTCACCACGACAATCAGGAAACTACGAGCAGTACTTC. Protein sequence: CASSPRQSGNYEQYF.

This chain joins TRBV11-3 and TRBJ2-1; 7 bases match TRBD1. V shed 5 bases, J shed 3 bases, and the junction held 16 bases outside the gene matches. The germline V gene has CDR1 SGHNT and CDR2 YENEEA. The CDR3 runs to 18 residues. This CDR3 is CASSTRHARDSLYNEQFF. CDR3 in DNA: TGTGCCAGCAGCACGCGCCACGCTCGGGACAGTCTCTACAATGAGCAGTTCTTC. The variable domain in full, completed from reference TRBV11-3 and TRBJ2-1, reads EAGVVQSPRYKIIEKKQPVAFWCNPISGHNTLYWYLQNLGQGPELLIRYENEEAVDDSQLPKDRFSAERLKGVDSTLKIQPAELGDSAVYLCASSTRHARDSLYNEQFFGPGTRLTVL.

DNA of the CDR3: TGCGCCAGCAGCCAAGATCGAGCGGGCTCTGGGGCCAACGTCCTGACTTTC. It translates to CASSQDRAGSGANVLTF. The chain combines TRBV4-3 with TRBJ2-6; weak D call: TRBD2 (6 bases). The germline V gene has CDR1 LGHNA and CDR2 YSLEER. V lost 0 bases and J lost 0, with 9 bases in between. The CDR3 contains 17 residues.

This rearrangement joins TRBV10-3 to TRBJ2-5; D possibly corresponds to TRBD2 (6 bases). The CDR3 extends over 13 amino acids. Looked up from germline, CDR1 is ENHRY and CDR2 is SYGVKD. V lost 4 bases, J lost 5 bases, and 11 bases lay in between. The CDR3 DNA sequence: TGTGCCATCAGTGCCGGCAGCGGGGAGACCCAGTACTTC. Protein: CAISAGSGETQYF.

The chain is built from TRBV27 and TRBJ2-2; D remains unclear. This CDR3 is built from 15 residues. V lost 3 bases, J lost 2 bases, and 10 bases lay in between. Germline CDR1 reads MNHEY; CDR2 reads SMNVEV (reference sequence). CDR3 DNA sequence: TGTGCCAGCAGTTTGTTCCGGAGCAACACCGGGGAGCTGTTTTTT. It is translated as CASSLFRSNTGELFF.

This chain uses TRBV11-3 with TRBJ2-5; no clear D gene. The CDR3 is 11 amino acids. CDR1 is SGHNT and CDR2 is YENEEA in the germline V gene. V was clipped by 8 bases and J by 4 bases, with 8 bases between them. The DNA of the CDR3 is TGTGCCAGCGGTCCCGGAGAGACCCAGTACTTC. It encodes CASGPGETQYF.

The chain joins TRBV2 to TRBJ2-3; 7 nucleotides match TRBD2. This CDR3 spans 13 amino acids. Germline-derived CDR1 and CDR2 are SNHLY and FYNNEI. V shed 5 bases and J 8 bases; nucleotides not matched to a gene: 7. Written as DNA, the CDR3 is TGTGCCAGCAGTTCTCTGGGGGAGGGTACGCAGTATTTT. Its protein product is CASSSLGEGTQYF.

In DNA, the CDR3 is TGTGCCAGCAGCGAAGGATCTGGAACCCTTGAGGCCCAGTACTTC. It codes for CASSEGSGTLEAQYF. This chain joins TRBV7-2 and TRBJ2-5, with D uncertain. Germline V gene lookup returns CDR1 SGHTA and CDR2 FQGNSA. V was pared by 5 bases and J by 9 bases, with 22 bases between. The CDR3 has 15 residues.

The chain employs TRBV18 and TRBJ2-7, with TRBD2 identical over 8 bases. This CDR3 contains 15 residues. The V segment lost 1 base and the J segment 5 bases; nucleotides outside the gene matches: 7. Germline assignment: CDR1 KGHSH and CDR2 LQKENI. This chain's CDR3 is CASSPRSSGGHEQYF. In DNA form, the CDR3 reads TGTGCCAGCTCACCACGGTCCAGCGGGGGCCACGAGCAGTACTTC. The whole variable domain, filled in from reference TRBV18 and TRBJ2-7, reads NAGVMQNPRHLVRRRGQEARLRCSPMKGHSHVYWYRQLPEEGLKFMVYLQKENIIDESGMPKERFSAEFPKEGPSILRIQQVVRGDSAAYFCASSPRSSGGHEQYFGPGTRLTVT.

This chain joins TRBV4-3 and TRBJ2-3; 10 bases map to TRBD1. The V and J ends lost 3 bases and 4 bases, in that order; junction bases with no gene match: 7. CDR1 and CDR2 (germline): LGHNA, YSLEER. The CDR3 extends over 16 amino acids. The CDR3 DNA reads TGCGCCAGCAGCCACGACAGGGGGCTCGTCGCAGATACGCAGTATTTT. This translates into CASSHDRGLVADTQYF.

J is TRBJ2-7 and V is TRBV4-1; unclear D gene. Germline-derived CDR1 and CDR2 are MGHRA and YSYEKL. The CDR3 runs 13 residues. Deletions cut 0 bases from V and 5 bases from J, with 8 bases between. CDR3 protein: CASSQDLVDEQYF. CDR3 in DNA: TGCGCCAGCAGCCAAGACTTAGTAGACGAGCAGTACTTC.

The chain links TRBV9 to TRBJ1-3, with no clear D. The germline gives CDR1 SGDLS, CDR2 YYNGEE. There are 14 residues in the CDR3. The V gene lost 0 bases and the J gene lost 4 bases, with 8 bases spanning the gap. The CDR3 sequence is CASSVGQEGNTIYF. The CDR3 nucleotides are TGTGCCAGCAGCGTAGGACAAGAGGGAAACACCATATATTTT.

In DNA form, the CDR3 reads TGCGCCAGCAGCCAAGAATTAATCGGGGGTGAGCAGTTCTTC. Translation gives CASSQELIGGEQFF. The chain is built from TRBV4-1 and TRBJ2-1, with D possibly TRBD2 on 6 matching bases. V was pared by 0 bases and J by 9 bases, with 12 bases between. The germline gives CDR1 MGHRA, CDR2 YSYEKL. This CDR3 region has 14 residues.

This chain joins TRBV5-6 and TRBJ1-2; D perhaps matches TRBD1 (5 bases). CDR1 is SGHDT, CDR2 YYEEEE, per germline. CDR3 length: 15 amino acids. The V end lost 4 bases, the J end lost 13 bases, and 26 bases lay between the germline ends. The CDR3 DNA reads TGTGCCAGCAGCCAACGATACAGGACCGCCGTCTCCTTCACCTTC. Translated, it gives CASSQRYRTAVSFTF.

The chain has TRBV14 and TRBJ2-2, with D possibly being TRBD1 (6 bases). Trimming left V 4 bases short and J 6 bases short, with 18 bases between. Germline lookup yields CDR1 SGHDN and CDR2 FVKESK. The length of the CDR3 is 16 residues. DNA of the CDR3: TGTGCCAGCAGCCCCGGGTGGACAGCGGCCCCCGGGGAGCTGTTTTTT. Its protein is CASSPGWTAAPGELFF.